This T cell receptor beta chain is from a study of identical twins. Template switching added a universal primer site, and cDNA bore unique molecular identifiers. TCRdb itself ran the 5' RACE reads through MiXCR, one entry per CDR3 protein. The repertoire has under 300,000 distinct CDR3 sequences, more than 13% of them found once; the top ten carry 8.8%. The ends were cut back, 2 bases at V and 5 bases at J, with 12 bases in the middle. The CDR3 consists of 14 residues. Germline V gives CDR1 SEHNR, CDR2 FQNEAQ (reference sequence). The TCR was taken from a woman between 18 and 29 years old in good health. V is TRBV7-9 and J is TRBJ1-1, with D possibly being TRBD1 (6 bases). Sequencing was performed on memory (CD45RO+) T cells sorted from blood. CDR3 in amino acids: CASSLTQGGTEAFF. As DNA, the CDR3 is TGTGCCAGCAGCTTAACACAGGGCGGTACTGAAGCTTTCTTT.